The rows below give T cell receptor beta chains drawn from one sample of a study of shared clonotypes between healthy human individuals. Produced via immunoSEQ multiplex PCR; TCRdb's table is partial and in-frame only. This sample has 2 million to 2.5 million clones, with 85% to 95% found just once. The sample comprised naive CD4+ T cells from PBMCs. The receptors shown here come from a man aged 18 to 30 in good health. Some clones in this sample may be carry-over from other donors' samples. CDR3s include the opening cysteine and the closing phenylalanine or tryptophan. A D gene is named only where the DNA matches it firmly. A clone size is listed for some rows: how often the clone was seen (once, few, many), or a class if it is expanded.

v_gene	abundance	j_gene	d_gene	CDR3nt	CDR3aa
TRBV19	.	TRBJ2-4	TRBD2	TGTGCCAGTAGTATAGTTCCCACTAGCGGGATAAGGGGAATTCAGTACTTC	CASSIVPTSGIRGIQYF
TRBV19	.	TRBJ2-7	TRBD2	TGTGCCAGTAGTATTACCCCGGGACTAGGCGAGCAGTACTTC	CASSITPGLGEQYF
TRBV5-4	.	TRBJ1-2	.	TGTGCCAGCAGCTTCGACAGGACGAGGGCTACTAACTATGGCTACACCTTC	CASSFDRTRATNYGYTF
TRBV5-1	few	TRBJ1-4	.	TGCGCCAGCAGCTTGGCCAATGGACCCGCAACTAATGAAAAACTGTTTTTT	CASSLANGPATNEKLFF
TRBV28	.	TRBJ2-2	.	TGTGCCAGCAGTTTAGATCCCAGGGTCACCGGGGAGCTGTTTTTT	CASSLDPRVTGELFF
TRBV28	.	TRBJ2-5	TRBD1	TGTGCCAGCACCCGAGACAGGGTCCAAGAGACCCAGTACTTC	CASTRDRVQETQYF
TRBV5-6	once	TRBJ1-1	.	TGTGCCAGCAGCTCATACAGGGTAGGGACTGAAGCTTTCTTT	CASSSYRVGTEAFF
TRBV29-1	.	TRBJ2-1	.	TGCAGCGTTGCCCCTAACCCTGGGGATGAGCAGTTCTTC	CSVAPNPGDEQFF
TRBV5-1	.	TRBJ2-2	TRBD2	TGCGCCAGCAGGGACTCCGGGTTCGGGAGGGCCGGGGAGCTGTTTTTT	CASRDSGFGRAGELFF
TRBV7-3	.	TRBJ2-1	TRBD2	TGTGCCAGCAGCGTAGGGACTAGCGGGAGTAATGAGCAGTTCTTC	CASSVGTSGSNEQFF
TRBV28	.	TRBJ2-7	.	TGTGCCAGCTCGCAGAGCTCCTACGAGCAGTACTTC	CASSQSSYEQYF
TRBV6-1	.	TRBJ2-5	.	TGTGCCAGCAGTGTCAGAGTGGGCAACCAAGAGACCCAGTACTTC	CASSVRVGNQETQYF
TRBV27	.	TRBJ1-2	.	TGTGCCAGCAGTGGTAAGGATGGCTACACCTTC	CASSGKDGYTF
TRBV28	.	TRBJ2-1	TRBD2	TGTGCCAGCGCGACGGGGGGTTTTCCTCGCAATGAGCAGTTCTTC	CASATGGFPRNEQFF
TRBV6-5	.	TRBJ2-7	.	TGTGCCAGCAGCCGCCCATATAGCGGTTCCTACGAGCAGTACTTC	CASSRPYSGSYEQYF
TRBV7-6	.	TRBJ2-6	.	TGTGCCAGCAGCTTAGCCGCACCCAGGCACTCTGGGGCCAGCGTCCTGACTTTC	CASSLAAPRHSGASVLTF
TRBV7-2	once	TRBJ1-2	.	TGTGCCAGCAGCTTATACCGGGTTCCTAACTATGGCTACACCTTC	CASSLYRVPNYGYTF
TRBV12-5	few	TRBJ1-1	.	TGTGCTAGTGGGACGGGGCTAAACACTGAAGCTTTCTTT	CASGTGLNTEAFF
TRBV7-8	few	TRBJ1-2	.	TGTGCCAGCAGCTTAGCGGGTGGCTACACCTTC	CASSLAGGYTF
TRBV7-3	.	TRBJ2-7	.	TGTGCCAGCAGCTTTACGTCCTACGAGCAGTACTTC	CASSFTSYEQYF
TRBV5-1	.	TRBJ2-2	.	TGCGCCAGCAGCTTGTTGCAGGGCGGGGACGCCGGGGAGCTGTTTTTT	CASSLLQGGDAGELFF
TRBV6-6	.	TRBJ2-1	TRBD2	TGTGCCAGCAGGCTAGCGGACTCCTACAATGAGCAGTTCTTC	CASRLADSYNEQFF
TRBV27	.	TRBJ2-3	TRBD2	TGTGCCAGCAGTTACGCGGGACTACTGACAGATACGCAGTATTTT	CASSYAGLLTDTQYF
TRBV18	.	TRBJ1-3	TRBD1	TGTGCCAGCTCACCACGGCAGGGGGGTGGAAACACCATATATTTT	CASSPRQGGGNTIYF
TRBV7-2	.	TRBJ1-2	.	TGTGCCAGCAGCTCCCCACCGAACTATGGCTACACCTTC	CASSSPPNYGYTF
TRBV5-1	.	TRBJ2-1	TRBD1	TGCGCCAGCAGCTGGGGGATACAGGGGAATGAGCAGTTCTTC	CASSWGIQGNEQFF
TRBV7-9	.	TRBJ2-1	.	TGTGCCAGCAGCCGCGACTCCAACAATGAGCAGTTCTTC	CASSRDSNNEQFF
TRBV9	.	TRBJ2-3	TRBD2	TGTGCCAGCAGCAGGCGGGGGAACACAGATACGCAGTATTTT	CASSRRGNTDTQYF
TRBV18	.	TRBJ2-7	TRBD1	TGTGCCAGCTCAGCACAGGGGTGGGATTACGAGCAGTACTTC	CASSAQGWDYEQYF
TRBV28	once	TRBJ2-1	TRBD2	TGTGCCAGCAGTTTAGTTTCTAGCGGGAGTGCTGAGCAGTTCTTC	CASSLVSSGSAEQFF
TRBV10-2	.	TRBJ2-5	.	TGCGCCAGCAGTGGGTCTAGGGGCGGTGGCGAGACCCAGTACTTC	CASSGSRGGGETQYF
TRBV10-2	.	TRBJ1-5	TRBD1	TGCGCCAGCAGGACAGGGGTGGGAAGCAATCAGCCCCAGCATTTT	CASRTGVGSNQPQHF
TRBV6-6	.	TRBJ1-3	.	TGTGCCAGCAGTTTGGGGAGTAGTTCCACCATATATTTT	CASSLGSSSTIYF
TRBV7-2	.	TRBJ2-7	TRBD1	TGTGCCAGCAGCTTTGGGACAGGGCTGGGGTACGAGCAGTACTTC	CASSFGTGLGYEQYF
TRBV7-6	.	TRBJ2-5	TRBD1	TGTGCCAGCAGCACGACAGGGTTCCAGGAGACCCAGTACTTC	CASSTTGFQETQYF
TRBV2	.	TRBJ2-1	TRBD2	TGTGCCAGCAGTGATCAGTCTAGCGGGACATTCTACAATGAGCAGTTCTTC	CASSDQSSGTFYNEQFF
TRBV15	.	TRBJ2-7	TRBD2	TGTGCCACCAGCAGATTTAGCGGGAGGTCGCACGAGCAGTACTTC	CATSRFSGRSHEQYF
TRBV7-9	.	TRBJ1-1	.	TGTGCCAGCAGCACCCCCAATGAGATGGAAGCTTTCTTT	CASSTPNEMEAFF
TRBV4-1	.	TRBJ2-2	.	TGCGCCAGCAGTCAGAGAAGGGACACCCTGTTAACCGGGGAGCTGTTTTTT	CASSQRRDTLLTGELFF
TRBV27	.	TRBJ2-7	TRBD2	TGTGCCAGCAGCCTCACTAGCGGGAACACCTACGAGCAGTACTTC	CASSLTSGNTYEQYF
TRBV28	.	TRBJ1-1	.	TGTGCCAGCAGCTCTCGCATACTCACTGAAGCTTTCTTT	CASSSRILTEAFF
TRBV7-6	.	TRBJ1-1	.	TGTGCCAGCAGCCGATGGGGGCGGAGCATGAACACTGAAGCTTTCTTT	CASSRWGRSMNTEAFF
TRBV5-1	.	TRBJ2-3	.	TGCGCCAGCAGCGTGCCACTAGCTCCCACAGATACGCAGTATTTT	CASSVPLAPTDTQYF
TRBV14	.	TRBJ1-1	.	TGTGCCAGCAGTGTAGAATGGAACACTGAAGCTTTCTTT	CASSVEWNTEAFF
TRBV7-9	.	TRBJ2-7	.	TGTGCCAGCTCCCCTGCCTCCTACGAGCAGTACTTC	CASSPASYEQYF
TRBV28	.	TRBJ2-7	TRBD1	TGTGCCAGCAGAAGTTTGGGGACAGGGGGCGGCCTCCGGATTGACTACGAGCAGTACTTC	CASRSLGTGGGLRIDYEQYF